Below, 16 T cell receptor beta chains from the same sample are listed, as sequenced in a study of blood T cells in healthy people across ages. Alongside a J-beta primer mix, a sample-barcoded 5' primer served in a second PCR lasting roughly 6 to 12 cycles. MiXCR, run by TCRdb on the 5' RACE reads, gives a single entry per CDR3 protein. The sample yields hundreds of thousands of distinct CDR3 sequences, approximately 44% seen once. The sequenced sample was blood. These receptors were obtained from a man between 60 and 75 years old in good health.

This chain uses TRBV7-2 with TRBJ2-3; a weak D match, TRBD2 (6 bases). The CDR3 consists of 14 residues. The germline V and J ends were trimmed by 6 bases and 0 bases, with 10 bases remaining between them. The germline CDR1 and CDR2 sequences are SGHTA and FQGNSA. CDR3 nucleotides: TGTGCCAGCAGAGTAGCGGATAGCACAGATACGCAGTATTTT. Encoded protein: CASRVADSTDTQYF.

This clonotype was detected a few times. The V call is TRBV12-3 or TRBV12-4, the J call TRBJ1-5; D ambiguous. This CDR3 has 14 amino acids. Trimming cost V 3 bases and J 4 bases, with 10 bases left between them. The CDR3 DNA sequence: TGTGCCAGCAGTTTGGGCCAGCATAATCAGCCCCAGCATTTT. Translating it yields CASSLGQHNQPQHF.

The chain is built from TRBV20-1 and TRBJ2-3; TRBD1 matches 8 bases. Germline V gives CDR1 DFQATT, CDR2 SNEGSKA (reference sequence). The CDR3 sequence is 15 residues long. V was pared by 2 bases and J by 2 bases, with 6 bases of the junction left unmatched. The CDR3 DNA sequence: TGCAGTGCTAGACAAGACAGGGGAGCCACAGATACGCAGTATTTT. This sequence encodes CSARQDRGATDTQYF.

J is TRBJ2-1 and V is TRBV28; 14 positions agree with TRBD2. With V trimmed by 4 bases and J by 4 bases, 9 bases remained unmatched. CDR3 length equals 18 residues. Per germline, CDR1 MDHEN and CDR2 SYDVKM. The DNA of the CDR3 is TGTGCCAGCAGTTCCATCGGACTAGCGGGGGGCGGGTACAATGAGCAGTTCTTC. As protein: CASSSIGLAGGGYNEQFF.

The chain is built from TRBV23-1 and TRBJ1-5, with 10 bases aligning to TRBD1. TRBV23-1 is flagged as an ORF with uncertain function. The V and J ends lost 3 bases and 2 bases, in that order; junction bases with no gene match: 16. The CDR3 loop spans 20 amino acids. The CDR3 is CASSQTISWDRGVRNQPQHF. For the CDR3, the DNA is TGCGCCAGCAGTCAGACTATATCTTGGGACAGGGGCGTTCGCAATCAGCCCCAGCATTTT.

This chain links TRBV5-1 with TRBJ2-1; tentatively, D is TRBD1 or TRBD2 (5 bases each). Germline CDR1 and CDR2: SGHRS and YFSETQ. V lost 4 bases, J lost 9 bases, and 11 bases lay in between. The CDR3 is 12 residues long. CDR3 in amino acids: CASSRVGGEQFF. DNA for the CDR3: TGCGCCAGCAGCCGCGTTGGGGGTGAGCAGTTCTTC.

V and J are TRBV29-1 and TRBJ2-1, with 8 bases fitting TRBD1. The CDR3 has 15 residues. CDR1 is SQVTM and CDR2 is ANQGSEA in the germline V gene. Losses at the gene ends were 5 bases for V and 5 bases for J; bases not matched to a gene: 11. The CDR3 DNA reads TGCAGCGTTCCGAAACCAGGGGGCATTAACAATGAGCAGTTCTTC. It specifies CSVPKPGGINNEQFF.

The V call is TRBV29-1, the J call TRBJ2-5; 15 bases align to TRBD2. Germline loops: CDR1 SQVTM, CDR2 ANQGSEA. CDR3 size: 15 residues. V dropped 6 bases and J dropped 5; count of bases not matched to a gene: 7. CDR3 in DNA: TGCAGCGTCGCTGAGGGGACTAGCGGGAGGGAGACCCAGTACTTC. Amino acid sequence: CSVAEGTSGRETQYF.

This clonotype came up once. The J gene is TRBJ1-3, the V gene TRBV7-2; no clear D gene. The CDR3 runs to 18 residues. The germline CDR1 and CDR2 sequences are SGHTA and FQGNSA. Deletions cut 3 bases from V and 0 bases from J, with 18 bases between. CDR3 DNA: TGTGCCAGCAGCTTGGCGAGGGTCGTTCAGAGCTCTGGAAACACCATATATTTT. This encodes CASSLARVVQSSGNTIYF. Full variable domain (rest looked up from reference TRBV7-2 and TRBJ1-3): GAGVSQSPSNKVTEKGKDVELRCDPISGHTALYWYRQSLGQGLEFLIYFQGNSAPDKSGLPSDRFSAERTGGSVSTLTIQRTQQEDSAVYLCASSLARVVQSSGNTIYFGEGSWLTVV.

This clonotype showed up just a few times. This chain links TRBV7-9 with TRBJ2-7; possibly TRBD1 for D (5 bases). The CDR3 has 14 residues. Germline CDR1 SEHNR, CDR2 FQNEAQ (reference sequence). V was pared by 2 bases and J by 2 bases, with 10 bases between. CDR3 sequence: CASSLSGAAYEQYF. The DNA of the CDR3 is TGTGCCAGCAGCTTATCTGGGGCCGCCTACGAGCAGTACTTC. The whole variable domain, remainder taken from reference TRBV7-9 and TRBJ2-7, is DTGVSQNPRHKITKRGQNVTFRCDPISEHNRLYWYRQTLGQGPEFLTYFQNEAQLEKSRLLSDRFSAERPKGSFSTLEIQRTEQGDSAMYLCASSLSGAAYEQYFGPGTRLTVT.

V usage is TRBV29-1 and J usage is TRBJ1-1; unclear D gene. Trimming removed 1 base at V and 1 base at J, with 4 bases between. CDR1 and CDR2 from the germline V gene are SQVTM and ANQGSEA. The CDR3 consists of 12 residues. CDR3 sequence (DNA): TGCAGCGTTGAAGCTAGGAACACTGAAGCTTTCTTT. It yields the protein CSVEARNTEAFF. Complete variable domain (other parts from reference TRBV29-1 and TRBJ1-1): SAVISQKPSRDICQRGTSLTIQCQVDSQVTMMFWYRQQPGQSLTLIATANQGSEATYESGFVIDKFPISRPNLTFSTLTVSNMSPEDSSIYLCSVEARNTEAFFGQGTRLTVV.

This clonotype was found a few times. The DNA is omitted, as the CDR3 cannot be located on it reliably, and the CDR3 follows TCRdb's listing. The CDR3 is CASSTSEGRKRDTQYF. The chain uses TRBV5-1 and TRBJ2-3; no DNA check was done on the table's D call, TRBD1. The germline V gene encodes CDR1 SGHRS and CDR2 YFSETQ. Counting both end residues, the CDR3 totals 16 amino acids.

This clonotype appeared a few times. The gene calls are TRBV20-1 and TRBJ2-7; 9 bases align to TRBD2. Per germline, CDR1 DFQATT and CDR2 SNEGSKA (reference sequence). V dropped 6 bases and J dropped 3; count of bases not matched to a gene: 9. This CDR3 is built from 14 residues. The CDR3 DNA is TGCAGTGCCATGACTCCTAGCGGGGACTACGAGCAGTACTTC. Translated: CSAMTPSGDYEQYF.

The rearrangement links TRBV11-2 to TRBJ2-2; D perhaps matches TRBD2 (6 bases). CDR1 and CDR2 from the germline V gene are SGHAT and FQNNGV. V shed 5 bases and J shed 2 bases, with 9 bases lying between them. The CDR3 has 14 amino acids. The CDR3 DNA reads TGTGCCAGCAGCCCAGGACTAAACACCGGGGAGCTGTTTTTT. This gives the protein CASSPGLNTGELFF.

The rearrangement uses TRBV29-1 and TRBJ2-7; D may be TRBD1 (6 bases). This CDR3 comprises 14 residues. V lost 6 bases, J lost 4 bases, and 19 bases lay in between. Germline lookup yields CDR1 SQVTM and CDR2 ANQGSEA. The CDR3 protein is CSVANGQRFYEQYF. The CDR3 coding sequence is TGCAGCGTAGCTAACGGACAGAGGTTTTACGAGCAGTACTTC.

The chain joins TRBV28 to TRBJ2-3; D is unclear. Germline V gene lookup returns CDR1 MDHEN and CDR2 SYDVKM. The CDR3 runs 12 residues. V was trimmed by 7 bases and J by 6 bases, leaving 11 bases between them. In nucleotides, the CDR3 is TGTGCCAGCACTAAGGCGACGGATACGCAGTATTTT. Translated, it gives CASTKATDTQYF. Combining the CDR3 with reference TRBV28 and TRBJ2-3 gives the whole variable domain DVKVTQSSRYLVKRTGEKVFLECVQDMDHENMFWYRQDPGLGLRLIYFSYDVKMKEKGDIPEGYSVSREKKERFSLILESASTNQTSMYLCASTKATDTQYFGPGTRLTVL.